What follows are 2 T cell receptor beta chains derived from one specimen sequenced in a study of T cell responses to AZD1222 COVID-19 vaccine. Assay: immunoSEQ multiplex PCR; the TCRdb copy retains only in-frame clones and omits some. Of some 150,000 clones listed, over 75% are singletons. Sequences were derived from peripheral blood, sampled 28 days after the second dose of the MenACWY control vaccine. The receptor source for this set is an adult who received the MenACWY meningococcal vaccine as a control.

For the CDR3, the DNA is TGTGCCAGCAGTTTCGGGGGTGACGGGGAGCTGTTTTTT. This codes for CASSFGGDGELFF. The chain has TRBV12-3 or TRBV12-4 and TRBJ2-2, with D perhaps TRBD2 (6 bases). The V end lost 3 bases, the J end lost 7 bases, and 9 bases lay between the germline ends. The CDR3 extends over 13 amino acids.

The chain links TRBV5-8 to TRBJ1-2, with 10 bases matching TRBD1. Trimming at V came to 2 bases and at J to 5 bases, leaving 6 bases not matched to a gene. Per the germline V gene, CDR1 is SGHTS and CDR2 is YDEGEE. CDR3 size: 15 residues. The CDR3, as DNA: TGTGCCAGCAGCTTACGGGACAGGGGAATATATGGCTACACCTTC. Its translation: CASSLRDRGIYGYTF.